This is a list of T cell receptor beta chains from one sample in a study of beta chain features in type 1 diabetes. Generated by immunoSEQ multiplex PCR, the TCRdb table keeps only in-frame clones and is missing some. The table shows a few hundred thousand clones, with over 8.5% occurring only once. The sample comprised central memory CD4+ T cells from blood. The receptors were sampled from a man aged 25-45 years with type 1 diabetes. CDR3s include the opening cysteine and the closing phenylalanine or tryptophan. D genes are given only for firm matches. Clone size is given for some rows only: seen once, a few or many times, or a class if the clone is expanded.

d_call j_call clone_size v_call cdr3_nt cdr3_aa
- TRBJ1-4 - TRBV27 TGTGCCAGCAGTTTATTGGCTGCAAATGAAAAACTGTTTTTT CASSLLAANEKLFF
- TRBJ2-5 few TRBV30 TGTGGGGTTGGGGGAGTGCAGACCCAGTACTTC CGVGGVQTQYF
- TRBJ2-7 few TRBV7-2 TGTGCCAGCAGCTCCCCGTCGTCGCGGGGGCGCCCTACGCAGCAGTACTTC CASSSPSSRGRPTQQYF
- TRBJ2-7 few TRBV28 TGTGCCAGCAGGGACTACTACGAGCAGTACTTC CASRDYYEQYF
TRBD1 TRBJ1-1 many TRBV10-3 TGTGCCATTCTGGAACCTAACAGGGGCGACACTGAAGCTTTCTTT CAILEPNRGDTEAFF
- TRBJ1-5 - TRBV6-1 TGTGCCAGCAGTGCGGGCACTCAGCGGTATCAGCCCCAGCATTTT CASSAGTQRYQPQHF
- TRBJ2-3 - TRBV7-9 TGTGCCAGCAGCTTAGATCTATCAGGGGCCGATACGCAGTATTTT CASSLDLSGADTQYF
TRBD2 TRBJ2-1 - TRBV9 TGTGCCAGCAGCGTAGTAGCGGGAGTTAGGAATGAGCAGTTCTTC CASSVVAGVRNEQFF
TRBD2 TRBJ2-1 - TRBV5-5 TGTGCCAGCAGCTTACAGACTAGCGGGGTAAATGAGCAGTTCTTC CASSLQTSGVNEQFF
TRBD1 TRBJ2-1 - TRBV5-1 TGCGCCAGCAGCCCCCGGACAGGGGAGTACAATGAGCAGTTCTTC CASSPRTGEYNEQFF
- TRBJ2-3 - TRBV4-3 TGCGCCAGCAGCCAGGGAACGGGAGTTATCGCAGATACGCAGTATTTT CASSQGTGVIADTQYF
TRBD2 TRBJ2-1 - TRBV2 TGTGCCAGCAGGGGGACTAGCGGGAGGGCCGTCCATTTAAGCTCCTACAATGAGCAGTTCTTC CASRGTSGRAVHLSSYNEQFF
- TRBJ2-1 - TRBV5-1 TGCGCCAGCAGCTTGGTCATCTCGGGTACGTACAATGAGCAGTTCTTC CASSLVISGTYNEQFF
TRBD1 TRBJ1-1 few TRBV7-2 TGTGCCAGCAGCCCGGGACAGTGGAACACTGAAGCTTTCTTT CASSPGQWNTEAFF
- TRBJ1-2 - TRBV28 TGTGCCAGCAGTCGGACCGTCTATGGCTACACCTTC CASSRTVYGYTF
- TRBJ2-3 few TRBV10-1 TGCGCCAGCAGTGAGGGTGGTAAGAACACAGATACGCAGTATTTT CASSEGGKNTDTQYF
- TRBJ2-4 - TRBV6-5 TGTGCCAGCAGTGAAAGGGAAAACGGGAACATTCAGTACTTC CASSERENGNIQYF
- TRBJ2-5 - TRBV7-8 TGTGCCAGCAGCTTAGCGGGACGGGGCCAGGCCCAGTACTTC CASSLAGRGQAQYF
- TRBJ2-1 many TRBV5-1 TGCGCCAGCAGCTTGGGACGGGACCCCTACAATGAGCAGTTCTTC CASSLGRDPYNEQFF
- TRBJ1-1 - TRBV27 TGTGCCAGCAGTTTATCTCATCGATGGAACACTGAAGCTTTCTTT CASSLSHRWNTEAFF
- TRBJ1-1 few TRBV5-1 TGCGCCAGCAGCCTCACATACTTGAACACTGAAGCTTTCTTT CASSLTYLNTEAFF
TRBD2 TRBJ2-3 - TRBV5-1 TGCGCCAGCAGCGACTCGGGACTAGCGAGCACAGATACGCAGTATTTT CASSDSGLASTDTQYF
TRBD1 TRBJ2-4 - TRBV5-1 TGCGCCAGCAGCCCTGGACAGGGTGGCATTCAGTACTTC CASSPGQGGIQYF
TRBD2 TRBJ2-3 few TRBV7-2 TGTGCCAGCGGAGCTCTGGGCGGGAGCGGGATATTCACAGATACGCAGTATTTT CASGALGGSGIFTDTQYF
- TRBJ1-5 - TRBV2 TGTGCCAGCAGTTTAAACCAGGGGTATCAGCCCCAGCATTTT CASSLNQGYQPQHF
- TRBJ2-2 - TRBV6-5 TGTGCCAGCAGTGAGTCGACAGTCACCGGGGAGCTGTTTTTT CASSESTVTGELFF
- TRBJ2-2 - TRBV28 TGTGCCACCCACCCAAACACCGGGGAGCTGTTTTTT CATHPNTGELFF
- TRBJ2-3 many TRBV28 TGTGCCAGCAGAAGAGGAGGATTCGGCACAGATACGCAGTATTTT CASRRGGFGTDTQYF
TRBD2 TRBJ2-5 few TRBV27 TGTGCCAGCAGTATCAGCGGGAGGGAAGGTCTGGCCCAGTACTTC CASSISGREGLAQYF
TRBD1 TRBJ1-2 - TRBV27 TGTGCCAGCAGTTTTGGAAGTAGGGCGGGACAGGGGAACTATGGCTACACCTTC CASSFGSRAGQGNYGYTF
- TRBJ1-2 many TRBV30 TGTGCCTGGAGCCCTGGCCGGCACACCTTC CAWSPGRHTF
TRBD1 TRBJ2-6 - TRBV7-9 TGTGCCAGCAGCTTAAGACAGGGCGAACCTGGGGCCAACGTCCTGACTTTC CASSLRQGEPGANVLTF
TRBD2 TRBJ2-7 many TRBV4-2 TGTGCCAGCAGCCCGACTAGCGGTAGGGACGAGATGTACGAGCAGTACTTC CASSPTSGRDEMYEQYF
- TRBJ2-3 - TRBV18 TGTGCCAGCTCACCACGTCCAGGGGACGCGGATACGCAGTATTTT CASSPRPGDADTQYF
- TRBJ2-3 - TRBV9 TGTGCCAGCAGCGGCGCGGGCGGCACAGATACGCAGTATTTT CASSGAGGTDTQYF
- TRBJ2-2 many TRBV6-5 TGTGCCAGCAGTTACTCCTGGGGGAACACCGGGGAGCTGTTTTTT CASSYSWGNTGELFF
TRBD1 TRBJ1-2 few TRBV13 TGTGCCAGCAGCTTGGGACAGGGGGCTAACTATGGCTACACCTTC CASSLGQGANYGYTF
- TRBJ2-7 - TRBV5-1 TGCGCCAGCAGCTTGAGTCTTAGCGGTGCGAACCCGACCTACGAGCAGTACTTC CASSLSLSGANPTYEQYF
TRBD2 TRBJ2-1 few TRBV10-1 TGCGCCAGCAGTGATGACCTTAGCGGGAGGGTTGGATACAATGAGCAGTTCTTC CASSDDLSGRVGYNEQFF
TRBD1 TRBJ2-5 few TRBV5-6 TGTGCCAGCAGCTTGGCCATAACAGGGGCAGGGGAGACCCAGTACTTC CASSLAITGAGETQYF
- TRBJ2-3 - TRBV5-1 TGCGCCAGCAGCTTGCCAGACAGGTCTAGCACAGATACGCAGTATTTT CASSLPDRSSTDTQYF
TRBD1 TRBJ1-1 many TRBV7-9 TGTGCCAGCAGCTTAGTTCGGGACAGTACTGAAGCTTTCTTT CASSLVRDSTEAFF
- TRBJ2-7 - TRBV6-5 TGTGCCAGCAGTACAAGGGACGAGCAGTACTTC CASSTRDEQYF
- TRBJ1-1 few TRBV27 TGTGCCAGCAGTATAGAGACAGGACTGAACACTGAAGCTTTCTTT CASSIETGLNTEAFF
- TRBJ2-2 few TRBV4-3 TGCGCCAGCAGCCAAGCTTCAGCCGCGAACACCGGGGAGCTGTTTTTT CASSQASAANTGELFF
- TRBJ2-2 - TRBV7-6 TGTGCCAGCAGCAGGACAGAGTTATTGAACACCGGGGAGCTGTTTTTT CASSRTELLNTGELFF